This T cell receptor (beta chain) was recovered during a study of monozygotic twins with inflammatory bowel disease. Germline V CDR1 and CDR2: MNHNS, SASEGT. CDR3 size: 15 residues. Using the 5' RACE reads, TCRdb records one entry per CDR3 protein without DNA. The listing records under 150,000 distinct CDR3 sequences. Findings and limits, study-wide: Healthy co-twins had higher TCRbeta inverse Simpson diversity than their IBD twins. Relative to healthy twins, IBD patients had fewer clonotypes in common with others, a gap that was especially apparent with disease activity.

A 2.5 ml blood sample was drawn per donor. About this clonotype itself: Its target is not known.

The sample comprised blood. The chain joins TRBV6-1 to TRBJ1-5. The TCR was taken from a human donor with ulcerative colitis or Crohn's disease, or a healthy co-twin of an affected twin (not recorded which). This chain's CDR3 is CASSESLEGNQPQHF.